One and the same sample provided the 4 T cell receptor beta chains below, sequenced in a study of post-analysis software for immune sequencing data. Study outcomes and limitations: TRBV5-6, TRBV5-1 and TRBV20-1 were among several TRBV segments more frequent in patients than controls.

These TCRs' antigens remain unknown. Unique molecular identifiers tagged the TCR beta cDNA libraries. TCRdb recomputed calls from the PCR reads with MiXCR, one row per CDR3 protein. The top ten hold under 5.5% of the sample, which has some 260,000 distinct CDR3 sequences, 30% to 45% seen once. The specimen sequenced was blood. The receptor set was obtained from a girl aged 10-17 years with multiple sclerosis.

This clonotype was detected a few times. This rearrangement joins TRBV19 to TRBJ2-2, with TRBD2 matching 7 bases. The CDR3 spans 15 residues. With V trimmed by 4 bases and J by 4 bases, 6 bases remained unmatched. The V gene's germline CDR1 is LNHDA and CDR2 SQIVND (reference sequence). The DNA for the CDR3 is TGTGCCAGTAGTACACGGACTAGGGCCACCGGGGAGCTGTTTTTT. Protein sequence: CASSTRTRATGELFF.

This chain joins TRBV27 and TRBJ2-3, with 10 bases matching TRBD1. CDR1 and CDR2 from the germline V gene are MNHEY and SMNVEV (reference sequence). V lost 3 bases to trimming and J lost 6 bases; unmatched junction nucleotides: 6. CDR3 size: 15 residues. For the CDR3, the DNA is TGTGCCAGCAGTTTTTCCGGGACAGGGGTGGATACGCAGTATTTT. As protein: CASSFSGTGVDTQYF.

This clonotype has ten or more counts. This chain links TRBV3-1 with TRBJ1-1; the D gene is possibly TRBD1 (6 bases). CDR3 length: 15 residues. Per the germline V gene, CDR1 is LGHDT and CDR2 is YNNKEL (reference sequence). The V end lost 0 bases, the J end lost 5 bases, and 13 bases lay between the germline ends. In nucleotides, the CDR3 is TGTGCCAGCAGCCAAGATCTTGACAGGACGACTGAAGCTTTCTTT. It encodes CASSQDLDRTTEAFF.

Worth noting for this clonotype: The germline gene is not matched at one end of the junction; a read error may be the cause. The chain has TRBV6-5 and TRBJ2-5; the match to TRBD2 covers 7 bases. Germline lookup yields CDR1 MNHEY and CDR2 SVGAGI. This CDR3 comprises 16 residues. The CDR3 loop reads CASSYRWRGYQETQYF. CDR3 bases: TGTGCCAGCAGTTACAGGTGGCGGGGGTACCAGGAGACCCAGTACTTC.